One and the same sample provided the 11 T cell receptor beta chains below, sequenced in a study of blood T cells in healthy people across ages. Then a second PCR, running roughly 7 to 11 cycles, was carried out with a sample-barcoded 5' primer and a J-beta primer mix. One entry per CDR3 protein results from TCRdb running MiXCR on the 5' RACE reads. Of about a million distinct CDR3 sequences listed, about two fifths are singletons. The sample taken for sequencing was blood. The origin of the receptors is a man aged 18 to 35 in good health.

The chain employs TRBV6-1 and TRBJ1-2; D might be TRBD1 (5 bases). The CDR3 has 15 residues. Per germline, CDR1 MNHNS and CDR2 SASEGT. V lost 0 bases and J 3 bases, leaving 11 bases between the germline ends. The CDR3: CASSEAGGDDYGYTF. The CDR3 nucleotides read TGTGCCAGCAGTGAAGCGGGGGGGGATGACTATGGCTACACCTTC.

As DNA, the CDR3 is TGTGCCAGCAGTCTACCGGGACTAGCGGGGGGGAGTAATACGCAGTATTTT. Translation: CASSLPGLAGGSNTQYF. The J gene is TRBJ2-3, the V gene TRBV12-3 or TRBV12-4, with 16 bases lining up with TRBD2. J lost 7 bases, V lost 5 bases, and 9 bases had no gene match. The CDR3 runs to 17 residues.

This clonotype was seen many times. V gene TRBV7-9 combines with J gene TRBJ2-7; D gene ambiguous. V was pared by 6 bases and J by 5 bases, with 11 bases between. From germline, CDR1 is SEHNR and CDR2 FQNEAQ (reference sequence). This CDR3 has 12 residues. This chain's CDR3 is CASSLLGNEQYF. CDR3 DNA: TGTGCCAGCAGTTTGCTTGGTAACGAGCAGTACTTC.

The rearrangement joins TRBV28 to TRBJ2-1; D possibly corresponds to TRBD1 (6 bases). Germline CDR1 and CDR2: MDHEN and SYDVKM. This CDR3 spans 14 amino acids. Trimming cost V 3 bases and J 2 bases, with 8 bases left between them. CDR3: CASSFDRPYNEQFF. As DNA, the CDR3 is TGTGCCAGCAGTTTCGACAGGCCCTACAATGAGCAGTTCTTC.

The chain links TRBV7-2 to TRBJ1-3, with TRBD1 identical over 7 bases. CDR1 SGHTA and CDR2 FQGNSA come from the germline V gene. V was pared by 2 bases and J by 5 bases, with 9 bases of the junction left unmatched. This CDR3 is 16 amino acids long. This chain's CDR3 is CASSLSAGTERNTIYF. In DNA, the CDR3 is TGTGCCAGCAGCTTATCAGCCGGGACAGAGCGAAACACCATATATTTT.

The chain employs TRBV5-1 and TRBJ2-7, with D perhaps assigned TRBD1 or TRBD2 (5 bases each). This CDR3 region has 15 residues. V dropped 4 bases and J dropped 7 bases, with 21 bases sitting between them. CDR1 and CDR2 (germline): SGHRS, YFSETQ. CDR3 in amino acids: CASSVGRANYNEQYF. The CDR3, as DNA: TGCGCCAGCAGCGTGGGACGAGCGAATTACAATGAGCAGTACTTC.

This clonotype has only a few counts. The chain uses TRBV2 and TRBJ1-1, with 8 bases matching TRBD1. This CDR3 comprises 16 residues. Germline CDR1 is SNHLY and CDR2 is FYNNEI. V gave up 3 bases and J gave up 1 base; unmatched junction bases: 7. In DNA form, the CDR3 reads TGTGCCAGCAGTGACAATCCGGGACAGGAGAACACTGAAGCTTTCTTT. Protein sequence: CASSDNPGQENTEAFF.

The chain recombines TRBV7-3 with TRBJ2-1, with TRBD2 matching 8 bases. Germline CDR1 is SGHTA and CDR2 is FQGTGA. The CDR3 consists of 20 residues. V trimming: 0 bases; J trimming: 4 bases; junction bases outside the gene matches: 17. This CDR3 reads CASSLTAGASETSAYNEQFF. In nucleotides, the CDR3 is TGTGCCAGCAGCTTAACCGCTGGGGCGAGTGAGACTAGCGCATACAATGAGCAGTTCTTC.

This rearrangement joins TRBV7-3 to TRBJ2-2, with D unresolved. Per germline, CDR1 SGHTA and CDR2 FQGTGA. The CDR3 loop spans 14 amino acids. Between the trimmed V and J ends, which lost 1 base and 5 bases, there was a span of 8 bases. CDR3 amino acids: CASSLKGSTGELFF. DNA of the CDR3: TGTGCCAGCAGCTTAAAAGGGTCGACCGGGGAGCTGTTTTTT.

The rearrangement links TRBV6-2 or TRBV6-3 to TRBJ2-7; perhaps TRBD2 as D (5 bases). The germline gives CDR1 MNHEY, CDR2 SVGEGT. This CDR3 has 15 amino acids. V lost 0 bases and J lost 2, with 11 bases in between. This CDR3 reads CASSYSRAATYEQYF. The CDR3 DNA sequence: TGTGCCAGCAGTTACTCGAGGGCGGCCACCTACGAGCAGTACTTC.

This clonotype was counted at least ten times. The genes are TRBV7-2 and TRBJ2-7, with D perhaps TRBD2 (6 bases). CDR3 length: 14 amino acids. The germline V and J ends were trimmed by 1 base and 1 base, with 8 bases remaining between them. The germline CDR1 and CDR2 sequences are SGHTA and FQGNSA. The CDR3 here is CASSLVGGSYEQYF. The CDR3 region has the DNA TGTGCCAGCAGCTTAGTCGGGGGTTCCTACGAGCAGTACTTC.